These 20 T cell receptor beta chains were all obtained from the same sample, sequenced in a study of early T cells in non-severe SARS-CoV-2 infection. TCRdb recomputed calls from the 5' RACE reads with MiXCR, one row per CDR3 protein. The data show more than 65,000 distinct CDR3 sequences, with approximately 13% seen just once and over 1% held by the top ten. The specimen sequenced was whole blood. The receptors were sampled from an adult who was a healthcare worker with PCR-confirmed SARS-CoV-2 infection or an uninfected control (not recorded which).

The sample holds many counts of this clonotype. The rearrangement uses TRBV20-1 and TRBJ1-4, with D perhaps matching TRBD1 (6 bases). This CDR3 is built from 14 residues. Germline V gene data show CDR1 as DFQATT and CDR2 as SNEGSKA (reference sequence). Trimming pared 0 bases from V and 7 bases from J, leaving 12 bases between. The CDR3 region is CSAREGGPGEKLFF. CDR3 in DNA: TGCAGTGCTAGAGAAGGGGGGCCAGGTGAAAAACTGTTTTTT.

There are many counts of this clonotype. The V and J genes are TRBV20-1 and TRBJ2-7; 12 nucleotides agree with TRBD2. Germline V gives CDR1 DFQATT, CDR2 SNEGSKA (reference sequence). The J segment lost 1 base and the V segment lost 3 bases, leaving 4 bases of the junction unmatched. This CDR3 has 15 residues. CDR3 in DNA: TGCAGTGCTAGGAGACTAGCGGGAGATTCCTACGAGCAGTACTTC. Encoded protein: CSARRLAGDSYEQYF.

The rearrangement uses TRBV9 and TRBJ1-6; D is undetermined. This CDR3 contains 16 residues. CDR1 SGDLS and CDR2 YYNGEE come from the germline V gene. V lost 4 bases to trimming and J lost 6 bases, with 17 bases between them. The CDR3 region has the DNA TGTGCCAGCAGCCCCGACCTAGGACGGCTTAATTCACCCCTCCACTTT. Residues: CASSPDLGRLNSPLHF.

The sample holds many counts of this clonotype. CDR3 nucleotides: TGTGCCAGCAGTTTAGCGCCAGGACTTAACACCGGGGAGCTGTTTTTT. This codes for CASSLAPGLNTGELFF. The chain is built from TRBV12-3 or TRBV12-4 and TRBJ2-2; D is perhaps TRBD2 (5 bases). This CDR3 has 16 residues. V was trimmed by 0 bases and J by 2 bases, leaving 10 bases between them.

The chain is built from TRBV6-6 and TRBJ1-1; D not resolved. CDR1 is MNHNY, CDR2 SVGAGI, per germline (reference sequence). V dropped 1 base and J dropped 0 bases, with 9 bases sitting between them. This CDR3 is 15 amino acids long. The CDR3 here is CASSYYEGLNTEAFF. DNA for the CDR3: TGTGCCAGCAGTTACTATGAGGGTTTGAACACTGAAGCTTTCTTT.

This clonotype was detected many times. The V gene is TRBV12-3 or TRBV12-4, the J gene TRBJ2-3; D might be TRBD1 (5 bases). CDR3 length equals 12 residues. V was pared by 5 bases and J by 6 bases, with 9 bases between. CDR3 sequence (DNA): TGTGCCAGCAGTCCTAGGGGCGATACGCAGTATTTT. This codes for CASSPRGDTQYF.

This clonotype was found many times. A read error may account for a junction end that differs from germline. The chain carries TRBV3-1 and TRBJ1-1, with no clear D. Germline CDR1 is LGHDT and CDR2 is YNNKEL (reference sequence). The CDR3 has 13 residues. CDR3 sequence: CASSQVGITEVFF. The CDR3 DNA reads as TGTGCCAGCAGCCAAGTCGGAATCACTGAAGTTTTCTTT.

This clonotype was seen at least ten times. The chain's CDR3 is CASGLDRETRTDTQYF. CDR3 in DNA: TGTGCCAGCGGCTTGGACAGGGAAACTCGCACAGATACGCAGTATTTT. The chain is built from TRBV27 and TRBJ2-3; 8 nucleotides match TRBD1. Germline CDR1 and CDR2: MNHEY and SMNVEV (reference sequence). CDR3 length equals 16 residues. The V gene end was trimmed by 8 bases and the J gene end by 1 base; junction bases not matched to a gene: 11.

This clonotype was seen more than once but under ten times. The chain combines TRBV27 with TRBJ1-2; TRBD1 matches 8 bases. The ends lost 5 bases at V and 7 bases at J; junction bases unmatched: 6. The germline CDR1 and CDR2 sequences are MNHEY and SMNVEV (reference sequence). This CDR3 comprises 13 residues. The CDR3 protein is CASSLQGAPGYTF. The CDR3 DNA sequence: TGTGCCAGCAGTCTCCAGGGGGCGCCTGGCTACACCTTC.

This clonotype was counted ten times or more. The chain is built from TRBV7-6 and TRBJ2-2; 8 bases match TRBD1. Per germline, CDR1 SGHVS and CDR2 FNYEAQ. V trimming: 6 bases; J trimming: 2 bases; junction bases outside the gene matches: 14. The CDR3 totals 18 residues. CDR3 nucleotides: TGTGCCAGCAGACCACGACAGGGGCCACCAGTTAACACCGGGGAGCTGTTTTTT. It specifies CASRPRQGPPVNTGELFF.

This clonotype was detected many times. The rearrangement uses TRBV19 and TRBJ1-2; 11 bases fit TRBD1. Germline V CDR1 and CDR2: LNHDA, SQIVND (reference sequence). The ends lost 6 bases at V and 4 bases at J; junction bases unmatched: 4. This CDR3 is built from 14 residues. CDR3 in DNA: TGTGCCAGTAGGTGGACAGGGGGCGGCTATGGCTACACCTTC. Its translation is CASRWTGGGYGYTF.

Ten or more counts support this clonotype. This chain joins TRBV28 and TRBJ1-1, with TRBD1 identical over 10 bases. The ends lost 6 bases at V and 4 bases at J; junction bases unmatched: 8. This CDR3 has 15 residues. Germline V lookup: CDR1 MDHEN, CDR2 SYDVKM. CDR3 residues: CASRLYRDRGTEAFF. DNA of the CDR3: TGTGCCAGCAGACTTTACCGGGACAGGGGCACTGAAGCTTTCTTT.

This clonotype was detected ten times or more. The chain links TRBV12-3 or TRBV12-4 to TRBJ1-2, with D unresolved. This CDR3 spans 16 amino acids. With 0 bases removed from V and 3 bases from J, the gap between germline ends came to 14 bases. CDR3: CASSLAGTIPDYGYTF. In DNA, the CDR3 is TGTGCCAGCAGTTTAGCGGGTACCATACCAGACTATGGCTACACCTTC.

This clonotype was observed at least ten times. V is TRBV4-2 and J is TRBJ2-3; D call uncertain. The ends were cut back, 0 bases at V and 6 bases at J, with 4 bases in the middle. This CDR3 spans 12 amino acids. Germline assignment: CDR1 LGHNA and CDR2 YNFKEQ. The CDR3: CASSQEGDTQYF. CDR3 coding DNA: TGTGCCAGCAGCCAAGAGGGGGATACGCAGTATTTT.

This clonotype has at least ten counts. This chain uses TRBV6-5 with TRBJ1-1; D is unclear. The V end was cut by 0 bases, the J end by 1 base, with 6 bases between. The CDR3 totals 14 residues. Germline assignment: CDR1 MNHEY and CDR2 SVGAGI. This CDR3 is CASSYSVWNTEAFF. Written as DNA, the CDR3 is TGTGCCAGCAGTTACTCTGTGTGGAACACTGAAGCTTTCTTT.

This clonotype was counted ten times or more. The chain combines TRBV5-8 with TRBJ2-3; D is possibly TRBD1 (5 bases). Germline values: CDR1 SGHTS, CDR2 YDEGEE. The CDR3 spans 15 residues. The germline V and J ends were trimmed by 2 bases and 3 bases, with 13 bases remaining between them. CDR3 bases: TGTGCCAGCAGCTTACTCCAGGGTCGAACAGATACGCAGTATTTT. Translated, it gives CASSLLQGRTDTQYF.

The chain combines TRBV7-2 with TRBJ1-5; 7 nucleotides line up with TRBD1. The CDR3 is 15 residues long. Germline lookup yields CDR1 SGHTA and CDR2 FQGNSA. After removal of 5 bases from V and 3 bases from J, the junction contained 7 bases not matched to a gene. CDR3 coding DNA: TGTGCCAGCAGCGTGGGGACAGCTACCAATCAGCCCCAGCATTTT. As protein: CASSVGTATNQPQHF.

This clonotype was picked up many times. The genes are TRBV5-1 and TRBJ1-5, with unresolved D. The germline V gene has CDR1 SGHRS and CDR2 YFSETQ. This CDR3 has 15 amino acids. V lost 0 bases, J lost 6 bases, and 13 bases lay in between. The CDR3 DNA follows: TGCGCCAGCAGCTTGGAGGGTATAGCAGGTCAGCCCCAGCATTTT. Protein sequence: CASSLEGIAGQPQHF.

This clonotype was observed many times. The chain is built from TRBV28 and TRBJ2-1, with D unresolved. CDR3 length: 11 amino acids. Trimming removed 8 bases at V and 4 bases at J, with 6 bases between. The germline gives CDR1 MDHEN, CDR2 SYDVKM. CDR3 coding DNA: TGTGCCAGCGGCCTGTACAATGAGCAGTTCTTC. It is translated as CASGLYNEQFF.

This clonotype was seen at least ten times. The chain links TRBV7-9 to TRBJ2-6; no clear D gene. CDR3 length: 15 amino acids. V was pared by 2 bases and J by 3 bases, with 8 bases between. Germline V lookup: CDR1 SEHNR, CDR2 FQNEAQ (reference sequence). CDR3 sequence: CASSLSESGANVLTF. The CDR3 DNA reads TGTGCCAGCAGCTTATCTGAGAGTGGGGCCAACGTCCTGACTTTC. Filled out from reference TRBV7-9 and TRBJ2-6, the complete variable domain reads DTGVSQNPRHKITKRGQNVTFRCDPISEHNRLYWYRQTLGQGPEFLTYFQNEAQLEKSRLLSDRFSAERPKGSFSTLEIQRTEQGDSAMYLCASSLSESGANVLTFGAGSRLTVL.